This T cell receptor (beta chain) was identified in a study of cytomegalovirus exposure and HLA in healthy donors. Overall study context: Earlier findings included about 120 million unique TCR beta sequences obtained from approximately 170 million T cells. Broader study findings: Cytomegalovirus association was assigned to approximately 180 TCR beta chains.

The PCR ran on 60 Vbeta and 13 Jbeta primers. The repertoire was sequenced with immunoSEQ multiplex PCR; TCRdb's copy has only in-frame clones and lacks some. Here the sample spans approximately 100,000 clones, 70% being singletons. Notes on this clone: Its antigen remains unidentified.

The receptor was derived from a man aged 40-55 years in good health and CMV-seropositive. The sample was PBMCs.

Written as DNA, the CDR3 is TGTGCCAGCAGCTCGGGACAAGCTACCGGCTACACCTTC. Protein sequence: CASSSGQATGYTF. The rearrangement links TRBV13 to TRBJ1-2; tentative D call: TRBD1 (6 bases). CDR1 PRHDT and CDR2 FYEKMQ come from the germline V gene (reference sequence). With 4 bases removed from V and 8 bases from J, the gap between germline ends came to 14 bases. The CDR3 totals 13 residues.